This T cell receptor (beta chain) comes out of a study of identical twins. Deletions cut 4 bases from V and 8 bases from J, with 14 bases between. The CDR3 covers 13 residues. Each CDR3 protein is one row after TCRdb ran MiXCR on the 5' RACE reads. The sample comprises 500,000 to 650,000 distinct CDR3 sequences, under 8.5% of which are singletons, and 1.6% rests with the top ten. For this clonotype: The antigen is undetermined.

General observations from the study: Invariant MAIT and iNKT cells may have partly biased zero-insertion analyses. A lower insertion count was a feature of abundant cord blood beta clonotypes, with no such feature in memory repertoires.

The data were also submitted as part of a second study, on yellow fever vaccine responses in identical twins.

V and J are TRBV12-3 or TRBV12-4 and TRBJ1-2; possible D gene TRBD1, 5 bases. This TCR derives from a woman aged 18 to 35 in good health. The sequencing input was PBMCs. The CDR3 region is CASSSRGFGGYTF. Written as DNA, the CDR3 is TGTGCCAGCAGTTCCCGGGGCTTTGGGGGCTACACCTTC.